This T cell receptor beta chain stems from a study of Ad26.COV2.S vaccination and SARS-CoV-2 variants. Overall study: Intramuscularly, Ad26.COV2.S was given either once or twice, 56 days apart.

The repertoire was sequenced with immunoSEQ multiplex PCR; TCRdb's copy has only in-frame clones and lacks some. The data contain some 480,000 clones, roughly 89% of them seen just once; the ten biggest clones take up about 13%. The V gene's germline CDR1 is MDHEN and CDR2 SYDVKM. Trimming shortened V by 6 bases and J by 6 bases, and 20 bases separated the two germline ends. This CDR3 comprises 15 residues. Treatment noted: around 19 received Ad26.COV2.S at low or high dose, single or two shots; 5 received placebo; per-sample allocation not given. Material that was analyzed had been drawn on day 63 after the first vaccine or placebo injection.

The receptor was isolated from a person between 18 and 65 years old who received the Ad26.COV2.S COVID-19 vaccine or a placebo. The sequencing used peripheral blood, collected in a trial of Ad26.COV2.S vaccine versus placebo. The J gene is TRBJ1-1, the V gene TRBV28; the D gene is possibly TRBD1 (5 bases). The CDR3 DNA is TGTGCCAGCAGGGATGGAAATCAGGGCCTCGCTGAAGCTTTCTTT. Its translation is CASRDGNQGLAEAFF.